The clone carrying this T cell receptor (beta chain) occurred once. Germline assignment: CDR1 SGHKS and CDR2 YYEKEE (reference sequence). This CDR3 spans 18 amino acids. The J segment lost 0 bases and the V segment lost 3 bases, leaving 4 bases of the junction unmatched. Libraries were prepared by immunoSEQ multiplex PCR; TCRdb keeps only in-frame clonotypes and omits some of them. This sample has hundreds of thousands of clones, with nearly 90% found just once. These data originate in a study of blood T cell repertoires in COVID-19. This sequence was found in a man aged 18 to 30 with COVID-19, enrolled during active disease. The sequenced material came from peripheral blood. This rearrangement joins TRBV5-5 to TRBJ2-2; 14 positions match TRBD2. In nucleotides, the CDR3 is TGTGCCAGCAGCTGGACTAGCGGGAGGTACTCGAACACCGGGGAGCTGTTTTTT. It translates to CASSWTSGRYSNTGELFF.